This T cell receptor (beta chain) was recorded in a study of naive and memory T cell subsets. Study findings and constraints: This RNA-based method may be sensitive to activation-related transcript changes.

The library had UMIs added by 3' ligation of an oligonucleotide to TCR cDNA. Adult healthy volunteers gave 2.5 ml peripheral blood for whole-blood RNA. CDR3 length: 14 residues. Germline CDR1 is DFQATT and CDR2 is SNEGSKA (reference sequence). Trimming cost V 6 bases and J 4 bases; bases outside gene matches: 12. As for this clonotype: Its antigen is not known.

The SP2 primer and nested alpha and beta constant region primers amplified ligated cDNA in four rounds. For blood and skin samples, reverse transcription used TCR alpha and beta constant primers. TCRdb independently ran MiXCR on the 5' RACE reads; one entry per CDR3 protein. Of tens of thousands of distinct CDR3 sequences listed, approximately 8% were seen once; the top ten hold approximately 10%. The rearrangement uses TRBV20-1 and TRBJ2-7; 7 bases align to TRBD1. The receptor's source is a female donor in good health. The CDR3 here is CSARTTGTVYEQYF. Here the CDR3 DNA reads TGCAGTGCACGCACCACCGGGACAGTGTACGAGCAGTACTTC.